A single sample gave rise to the 21 T cell receptor beta chains below, sequenced in a study of T cell clonality in common variable immunodeficiency. Here immunoSEQ multiplex PCR was the method, and the copy in TCRdb shows in-frame clones only, minus some. The sample presents under 50,000 clones, none singletons. Material: peripheral blood mononuclear cells. The receptors stem from a person aged 18-69 years in good health.

This clone was counted many times. CDR3 amino acids: CASSRTGKGTEAFF. The covered CDR3 bases are TGTGCCAGCAGCCGGACAGGGAAGGGGACTGAA. The rearrangement links TRBV5-4 to TRBJ1-1; 8 bases agree with TRBD1. The read halts 3 residues ahead of the CDR3 end, with the missing end drawn from the germline J gene. The CDR3 is made up of 14 amino acids. The J segment lost 5 bases and the V segment lost 4 bases, leaving 7 bases of the junction unmatched. The V gene's germline CDR1 is SGHNT and CDR2 YYREEE (reference sequence).

This clone was found many times. The CDR3 extends 3 residues past the end of the read, so its final part is completed from the germline J gene. The chain has TRBV18 and TRBJ1-5; D call uncertain. Trimming took 0 bases from V and 1 from J, leaving 10 bases between them. This CDR3 is built from 16 residues. Per the germline V gene, CDR1 is KGHSH and CDR2 is LQKENI. The CDR3 loop reads CASSPPGGLSNQPQHF. The sequenced part of the CDR3 DNA is TGTGCCAGCTCACCACCAGGAGGGTTGAGCAATCAGCCC.

Many counts were recorded for this clone. Read sequence stops 3 residues before the CDR3 end, and the germline J gene provides the missing end. The chain carries TRBV19 and TRBJ2-4, with D perhaps TRBD1 (6 bases). The CDR3 runs 14 residues. Germline V CDR1 and CDR2: LNHDA, SQIVND (reference sequence). The V end was cut by 6 bases, the J end by 8 bases, with 17 bases between. The CDR3 loop reads CASRPQGPGDIQYF. The sequenced CDR3 bases are TGTGCCAGTAGACCCCAGGGCCCAGGGGACATT.

This clone occurred many times. The read finishes 3 residues shy of the CDR3 end, and the germline J gene is used to complete it. The chain links TRBV5-6 to TRBJ2-7, with 8 positions matching TRBD1. This CDR3 is 15 amino acids long. J lost 6 bases, V lost 2 bases, and 10 bases had no gene match. CDR1 is SGHDT, CDR2 YYEEEE, per germline. The CDR3 bases that were read are TGTGCCAGCAGCTTACTTGACAGGGGAGAGGTCGAG. Translated: CASSLLDRGEVE. The whole CDR3 protein reads CASSLLDRGEVEQYF.

This clone was found a few times. At one boundary the junction diverges from the germline segment, which might be a read error. Coverage ceases 3 residues before the CDR3 finishes, and the germline J gene fills in the end. This sequence joins TRBV7-2 and TRBJ1-2; D might be TRBD1 (5 bases). The germline gives CDR1 SGHTA, CDR2 FQGNSA. The CDR3 extends over 13 amino acids. Partial CDR3 DNA: TGTGCCAGCAGCCTAGCCAGGGATACGAGC. Encoded protein: CASSLARDTS. The full-length CDR3 reads as CASSLARDTSYTF.

This clone was counted at least ten times. Sequencing ends 3 residues short of the CDR3 end; the germline J gene provides the rest. The chain combines TRBV10-3 with TRBJ1-1, with 8 bases identical to TRBD1. J was trimmed by 4 bases and V by 5 bases; bases with no gene match: 9. The CDR3 is 15 residues long. Looked up from germline, CDR1 is ENHRY and CDR2 is SYGVKD. The chain's CDR3 is CAISLRTGSGTEAFF. Partial CDR3 DNA: TGTGCCATCAGTCTCAGGACAGGGTCGGGCACTGAA.

This clone came up many times. From the germline J gene comes the end of the CDR3, since the read stops 3 residues before it. The chain recombines TRBV5-1 with TRBJ2-5; 11 positions match TRBD2. The J segment lost 2 bases and the V segment lost 5 bases, leaving 11 bases of the junction unmatched. Germline CDR1 is SGHRS and CDR2 is YFSETQ. This CDR3 is built from 17 residues. The CDR3 reads CASRPGLAGPIQETQYF. CDR3 bases read: TGCGCCAGCAGACCCGGACTAGCGGGCCCAATACAAGAGACC.

This clone came up many times. The DNA ends 3 residues before the CDR3 does, and the rest of the CDR3 is filled in from the germline J gene. The chain employs TRBV30 and TRBJ2-7; D might be TRBD1 (6 bases). CDR3 length equals 12 residues. Germline CDR1 and CDR2: GTSNPN and SVGIG (reference sequence). Incomplete CDR3 DNA: TGTGCGGCAGGACAGACCTCCTACGAG. Its protein product is CAAGQTSYE. The whole CDR3 is CAAGQTSYEQYF. The complete variable domain, with remaining parts taken from reference TRBV30 and TRBJ2-7, reads SQTIHQWPATLVQPVGSPLSLECTVEGTSNPNLYWYRQAAGRGLQLLFYSVGIGQISSEVPQNLSASRPQDRQFILSSKKLLLSDSGFYLCAAGQTSYEQYFGPGTRLTVT.

This clone was seen ten or more times. The CDR3 extends 3 residues past the end of the read, so its final part is completed from the germline J gene. The chain couples TRBV20-1 to TRBJ2-5; TRBD1 agrees at 8 bases. The CDR3 is made up of 13 amino acids. V shed 3 bases, J shed 6 bases, and the junction held 6 bases outside the gene matches. Germline V gene lookup returns CDR1 DFQATT and CDR2 SNEGSKA (reference sequence). The sequenced part of the CDR3 DNA is TGCAGTGCTAGGCGACAGGGGCCCCAGACC. Translated, it gives CSARRQGPQT. Given in full, the CDR3 is CSARRQGPQTQYF.

This clone was detected many times. The observed sequence ends 3 residues before the CDR3 terminus, with the missing tail filled in from the germline J gene. The J gene is TRBJ1-4, the V gene TRBV29-1; maybe TRBD1 (5 bases). The CDR3 has 14 amino acids. Germline CDR1 and CDR2: SQVTM and ANQGSEA. With 5 bases removed from V and 0 bases from J, the gap between germline ends came to 10 bases. The CDR3 bases that were read are TGCAGCGTTTCCAAACAGGCAACTAATGAAAAA. Residues: CSVSKQATNEK. The whole CDR3 sequence reads CSVSKQATNEKLFF.

This clone has at least ten counts. The read terminates 3 residues ahead of where the CDR3 ends, so the germline J gene completes it. This chain uses TRBV2 with TRBJ2-3, with 10 bases matching TRBD2. Germline CDR1 reads SNHLY; CDR2 reads FYNNEI. V shed 5 bases, J shed 3 bases, and the junction held 8 bases outside the gene matches. The CDR3 has 16 residues. The CDR3 bases that were read are TGTGCCAGCAGTCAGAATTCGGGACTAGCGACAGATACG. It specifies CASSQNSGLATDT. The full CDR3 sequence reads CASSQNSGLATDTQYF.

Regarding this clone: The sequence runs out 3 residues before the end of the CDR3; the remainder is reconstructed from the germline J gene. The chain employs TRBV7-2 and TRBJ1-2, with 7 bases aligning to TRBD1. CDR1 SGHTA and CDR2 FQGNSA come from the germline V gene. CDR3 size: 12 residues. The CDR3 is CASSKQGYDYTF. Incomplete CDR3 DNA: TGTGCCAGCAGCAAACAGGGGTACGAC. The full variable domain, completed using reference TRBV7-2 and TRBJ1-2, is GAGVSQSPSNKVTEKGKDVELRCDPISGHTALYWYRQSLGQGLEFLIYFQGNSAPDKSGLPSDRFSAERTGGSVSTLTIQRTQQEDSAVYLCASSKQGYDYTFGSGTRLTVV.

In this sample, this clone turned up many times. The read terminates 3 residues before the CDR3 end, so the remaining end is supplied by the germline J gene. The chain joins TRBV13 to TRBJ2-7; D perhaps matches TRBD1 (6 bases). Germline lookup yields CDR1 PRHDT and CDR2 FYEKMQ (reference sequence). This CDR3 is built from 14 residues. V was trimmed by 5 bases and J by 5 bases, leaving 16 bases between them. This CDR3 is CASSPITGPNEQYF. The CDR3 bases that were read are TGTGCCAGCAGCCCGATAACAGGGCCCAACGAG.

This clone occurred many times. Coverage ceases 3 residues before the CDR3 finishes, and the germline J gene fills in the end. The chain joins TRBV4-2 to TRBJ1-2; a weak D match, TRBD1 (6 bases). CDR1 is LGHNA, CDR2 YNFKEQ, per germline. With 0 bases removed from V and 7 bases from J, the gap between germline ends came to 12 bases. This CDR3 is built from 14 residues. The CDR3 bases that were read are TGTGCCAGCAGCCAAGATCAGGGGAGCGTTGGC. Its protein product is CASSQDQGSVG. The CDR3, in full, reads CASSQDQGSVGYTF.

In this sample, this clone turned up a few times. The read terminates 3 residues before the CDR3 end, so the remaining end is supplied by the germline J gene. The V gene is TRBV30, the J gene TRBJ2-2; 7 bases map to TRBD1. In germline, CDR1 is GTSNPN, CDR2 SVGIG (reference sequence). The CDR3 is 14 amino acids. The CDR3 DNA, read in part, is TGTGCCTGGAGTGTATCCCTTACAGGGGAAAAG. This gives the protein CAWSVSLTGEK. The whole CDR3 sequence reads CAWSVSLTGEKLFF.

This clone was counted at least ten times. The observed sequence ends 3 residues before the CDR3 terminus, with the missing tail filled in from the germline J gene. This chain connects TRBV30 to TRBJ1-2; D is unclear. This CDR3 is 14 amino acids long. In germline, CDR1 is GTSNPN, CDR2 SVGIG (reference sequence). V lost 2 bases to trimming and J lost 0 bases, with 10 bases between them. CDR3 sequence reads: CAWSFGETNYGYTF. The CDR3 bases that were read are TGTGCCTGGAGTTTCGGTGAAACTAACTATGGC.

This clone was picked up many times. Sequencing ends 3 residues short of the CDR3 end; the germline J gene provides the rest. The chain has TRBV13 and TRBJ2-5; D is undetermined. The CDR3 length is 13 residues. The ends were cut back, 2 bases at V and 7 bases at J, with 11 bases in the middle. From germline, CDR1 is PRHDT and CDR2 FYEKMQ (reference sequence). CDR3 DNA (partial): TGTGCCAGCAGCTTAACTATCCCGGGGACC. Its translation is CASSLTIPGT. From start to end, the CDR3 is CASSLTIPGTQYF.

This clone has a handful of counts. Relative to the germline gene, one junction end is altered; a read error may explain this. The read ends 3 residues early relative to the CDR3; the germline J gene fills the gap. This sample includes further DNA sequences coding for the same CDR3. This chain links TRBV7-6 with TRBJ1-3, with 8 bases lining up with TRBD1. CDR3 size: 15 residues. Germline lookup yields CDR1 SGHVS and CDR2 FNYEAQ. The CDR3 bases that were read are TGTGCCAGCAGCTCGCAGGGGGCTACGGGAAACACG. Amino acid sequence: CASSSQGATGNT. The full CDR3 protein is CASSSQGATGNTIYF.

Note on this clone: A read error may explain this, as a much larger clone is one base away. CDR3 residues: CASSPRSQWTDTQYF. The CDR3 bases that were read are TGTGCCAGCAGTCCCAGGAGCCAGTGGACAGATACG. The chain recombines TRBV6-2 or TRBV6-3 with TRBJ2-3; D remains ambiguous. The sequence runs out 3 residues before the end of the CDR3; the remainder is reconstructed from the germline J gene. The V end was cut by 5 bases, the J end by 3 bases, with 15 bases between. The CDR3 consists of 15 residues. From germline, CDR1 is MNHEY and CDR2 SVGEGT.

This clone has ten or more counts. The CDR3 end lies 3 residues beyond the end of the read and is filled in from the germline J gene. The V call is TRBV14, the J call TRBJ1-6; 8 bases align to TRBD1. This CDR3 region has 14 residues. Germline CDR1 reads SGHDN; CDR2 reads FVKESK. The V segment lost 4 bases and the J segment 9 bases; nucleotides outside the gene matches: 5. The CDR3 loop is CASSLGQGASPLHF. The DNA read from the CDR3 is TGTGCCAGCAGCCTTGGACAGGGAGCTTCACCC.

This clone was picked up a small number of times. From the germline J gene comes the end of the CDR3, since the read stops 3 residues before it. The chain recombines TRBV2 with TRBJ1-2; 7 bases agree with TRBD1. The CDR3 covers 14 residues. The germline V gene encodes CDR1 SNHLY and CDR2 FYNNEI. CDR3 sequence: CASSRGGVSYDYTF. The CDR3 DNA, read in part, is TGTGCCAGCAGTCGAGGGGGCGTCTCCTACGAC.